These T cell receptor beta chains were read from a single sample in a study of OX40 agonist ivuxolimab in advanced cancers. Assay used: immunoSEQ multiplex PCR; TCRdb lists only in-frame clones, some missing. Among 90,000 to 95,000 clones listed, more than 70% were seen once. The specimen was CD4+ or CD8+ T cells sorted from blood, collected in a trial of the OX40 agonist ivuxolimab. All receptors come from an adult with an advanced solid tumor such as melanoma, head and neck, liver or kidney cancer. The CDR3 runs from the conserved cysteine through the conserved F or W. Each record gives: J gene, D gene, V gene, clone size, CDR3 DNA, CDR3 protein. The D gene is left open where the match is weak. Size values are once, few and many counts, or a class for expanded clones, and some rows have none.

>TRBJ2-3|TRBD2|TRBV5-1|-
TGCGCCAGCAGCTTGACCGGGACTAGCGCCCGCACAGATACGCAGTATTTT
CASSLTGTSARTDTQYF
>TRBJ2-5|-|TRBV5-4|-
TGTGCCAGCAGCTTGGTTGGGGTCCAAGAGACCCAGTACTTC
CASSLVGVQETQYF
>TRBJ2-5|-|TRBV6-1|once
TGTGCCAGCAGTGAGTTTCAGACTCAAGAGACCCAGTACTTC
CASSEFQTQETQYF
>TRBJ2-7|-|TRBV6-1|-
TGTGCCAGCATGGTGGCGCAGAGCTCCTACGAGCAGTACTTC
CASMVAQSSYEQYF
>TRBJ1-2|TRBD1|TRBV6-6|-
TGTGCCAGCAGCCCCGGACAGGCCTATGGCTACACCTTC
CASSPGQAYGYTF
>TRBJ2-1|TRBD2|TRBV2|-
TGTGCCATTACTAGCGGGAGGGCGGCTGAGCAGTTCTTC
CAITSGRAAEQFF
>TRBJ2-1|TRBD1|TRBV5-1|-
TGCGCCAGCAGCTTAGGGGACAGGGCTTACAATGAGCAGTTCTTC
CASSLGDRAYNEQFF
>TRBJ2-7|-|TRBV11-2|-
TGTGCCAGCAGCTTAGATTTAGGGGACGGCTCCTACGAGCAGTACTTC
CASSLDLGDGSYEQYF
>TRBJ2-2|-|TRBV11-2|-
TGTGCCAGCAGCCCCCGTGGGGCTAGGGACACCGGGGAGCTGTTTTTT
CASSPRGARDTGELFF
>TRBJ2-7|TRBD1|TRBV5-1|-
TGCGCCAGCAGCTTGGCCGGGACAGGGTCTAACGAGCAGTACTTC
CASSLAGTGSNEQYF
>TRBJ2-3|TRBD1|TRBV5-1|-
TGCGCCAGCAGCATAACCGGGACAGGGGAAACAGATACGCAGTATTTT
CASSITGTGETDTQYF
>TRBJ2-1|TRBD2|TRBV28|once
TGTGCCAGCAGTCCGCCGGGACTAGCGGGACTCAATGAGCAGTTCTTC
CASSPPGLAGLNEQFF
>TRBJ2-6|TRBD1|TRBV2|-
TGTGCCAGCAGTGAAAACAGGGGGACAGGGGCCAACGTCCTGACTTTC
CASSENRGTGANVLTF
>TRBJ1-1|-|TRBV29-1|-
TGCAGCGTGGACCACAGCCCTCTGAACACTGAAGCTTTCTTT
CSVDHSPLNTEAFF
>TRBJ2-7|TRBD1|TRBV6-6|-
TGTGCCAGCAGTTCCCCCGAATGGACAGGGACTTACGAGCAGTACTTC
CASSSPEWTGTYEQYF
>TRBJ1-4|-|TRBV5-6|-
TGTGCCAGCAGCTTGAGGCGGGGAGTGACAGACCTTGGAGGAAAACTGTTTTTT
CASSLRRGVTDLGGKLFF
>TRBJ2-2|-|TRBV4-3|once
TGCGCCAGCAGCCTTGGACATCTCACCGGGGAGCTGTTTTTT
CASSLGHLTGELFF
>TRBJ1-5|-|TRBV9|-
TGTGCCAGCAGCACCCGAGGGGAAAACGGGCAGCCCCAGCATTTT
CASSTRGENGQPQHF
>TRBJ2-5|-|TRBV19|-
TGTGCCAGTAGTATACCGACTCCCCAAGAAACCCAGTACTTC
CASSIPTPQETQYF
>TRBJ1-3|-|TRBV9|-
TGTGCCAGCAGCGCGCAGGGTCTAAACACCATATATTTT
CASSAQGLNTIYF
>TRBJ2-5|-|TRBV11-2|-
TGTGCCAGCAGCCTTATCGCAAGGGGGGGTGCCCAAGAGACCCAGTACTTC
CASSLIARGGAQETQYF
>TRBJ2-5|TRBD2|TRBV30|-
TGTGCCTGGAGCGGGGGGAGGTTCGAGAAGACCCAGTACTTC
CAWSGGRFEKTQYF
>TRBJ2-1|-|TRBV19|once
TGTGCCAGTACCTCGGGGGTCAATGAGCAGTTCTTC
CASTSGVNEQFF
>TRBJ2-7|TRBD2|TRBV9|-
TGTGCCAGCAGCTCTCCCCGTAGCGGGAGTTTCAACGAGCAGTACTTC
CASSSPRSGSFNEQYF
>TRBJ2-5|TRBD2|TRBV7-2|-
TGTGCCAGCAGCTTAGCGGCGGGAGTGCGGGAGACCCAGTACTTC
CASSLAAGVRETQYF
>TRBJ1-1|TRBD1|TRBV28|-
TGTGCCAGCAGTTATGAGTACAGGGGGAGCACTGAAGCTTTCTTT
CASSYEYRGSTEAFF
>TRBJ2-5|TRBD1|TRBV7-2|-
TGTGCCAGCACCTCAGGGGGCGCGCGGGAGACCCAGTACTTC
CASTSGGARETQYF
>TRBJ1-1|-|TRBV11-3|-
TGTGCCAGCAGCTTAGATCTTCCAGGTTTAGCTTTCTTT
CASSLDLPGLAFF
>TRBJ1-2|TRBD1|TRBV5-1|-
TGCGCCAGCAGCCCGACAGGGACGAACTATGGCTACACCTTC
CASSPTGTNYGYTF
>TRBJ2-1|TRBD2|TRBV2|once
TGTGCCAGCAGCGGGCCCCGGGGGGGTGAGCAGTTCTTC
CASSGPRGGEQFF
>TRBJ2-3|TRBD2|TRBV5-1|-
TGCGCCAGCAGCTCCCTAGCGGTCCCACCAGATACGCAGTATTTT
CASSSLAVPPDTQYF
>TRBJ2-7|-|TRBV28|-
TGTGCCAGCAGAGTAGGGAAATCGTCCTACGAGCAGTACTTC
CASRVGKSSYEQYF
>TRBJ2-5|TRBD2|TRBV5-1|-
TGCGCCAGCAGCTTGGGAGCGGGAGGCGAGACCCAGTACTTC
CASSLGAGGETQYF
>TRBJ2-6|-|TRBV27|-
TGTGCCAGCAGTACATACCCGGGGGCCAACGTCCTGACTTTC
CASSTYPGANVLTF
>TRBJ1-1|-|TRBV28|-
TGTGCCAGCAGTTTCCCCGGTGGCCGGAAAACTGAAGCTTTCTTT
CASSFPGGRKTEAFF
>TRBJ1-3|-|TRBV30|-
TGTGCCTGGAGTTTGAACTCTGGAAACACCATATATTTT
CAWSLNSGNTIYF
>TRBJ2-1|-|TRBV30|-
TGTGCCTGGCGGTCTCTGAGTGAGCAGTTCTTC
CAWRSLSEQFF